One and the same sample provided the 29 T cell receptor beta chains below, sequenced in a study of post-analysis software for immune sequencing data. Study-wide results and limits: Patients showed TRBV5-6, TRBV5-1 and TRBV20-1 among four to six TRBV segments more frequent than in controls.

Their cognate antigens are unknown. Sequencing libraries made from TCR beta cDNA carried unique molecular identifiers. TCRdb reprocessed the PCR reads with MiXCR, giving one entry per CDR3 protein. The sample carries about 810,000 distinct CDR3 sequences, approximately 53% recorded once. Sequenced input: blood. Receptors originate from a girl aged 5-17 years with multiple sclerosis.

J is TRBJ2-7 and V is TRBV13, with 10 bases matching TRBD1. The DNA end lines up better with TRBJ2-5; the J call may be wrong. Germline-derived CDR1 and CDR2 are PRHDT and FYEKMQ (reference sequence). There are 15 residues in the CDR3. The CDR3 DNA sequence: TGTGCCAGCAGCTCCCGACAGGGGGCCGTGGAGACCCAGTACTTC. Translation gives CASSSRQGAVETQYF.

Remarks on this clonotype: The junction departs from the called germline gene at one end, perhaps through a read error. J is TRBJ2-5 and V is TRBV7-9; tentative D call: TRBD2 (6 bases). The end of the DNA fits TRBJ2-7 better, so the J call may be wrong. From germline, CDR1 is SEHNR and CDR2 FQNEAQ (reference sequence). The CDR3 has 16 residues. In DNA form, the CDR3 reads TGTGCCAGCAGCCTAGCTCGACAGCGGAGGGAATACGAGCAGTACTTC. This sequence encodes CASSLARQRREYEQYF.

This clonotype was recorded only once. This chain joins TRBV20-1 and TRBJ2-7; a weak D match, TRBD2 (7 bases). The CDR3 spans 14 residues. Trimming took 5 bases from V and 2 from J, leaving 16 bases between them. Per the germline V gene, CDR1 is DFQATT and CDR2 is SNEGSKA (reference sequence). Written as DNA, the CDR3 is TGCAGTGCTGGAAGGCCGGGGGGCCCCTACGAGCAGTACTTC. Translating it yields CSAGRPGGPYEQYF.

The chain combines TRBV11-2 with TRBJ1-6; TRBD1 is a possible D gene (6 bases). V lost 3 bases, J lost 14 bases, and 23 bases lay in between. The germline V gene has CDR1 SGHAT and CDR2 FQNNGV. This CDR3 contains 16 residues. The CDR3 spells CASSFLGAVGRRTLHF. In DNA, the CDR3 is TGTGCCAGCAGCTTCCTGGGGGCCGTAGGTCGAAGGACCCTCCACTTT.

In the case of this clonotype: The junction shows a germline mismatch at one end, possibly a read error. The chain links TRBV12-3 or TRBV12-4 to TRBJ2-7, with 13 bases that match TRBD2. The CDR3 is made up of 18 amino acids. The CDR3 DNA sequence: TGTGCCAGCAGTTTACTCGCCGGGACTAGCGGGGACTCCTACGAGCAGTCCTTC. This encodes CASSLLAGTSGDSYEQSF.

The chain joins TRBV5-6 to TRBJ2-1; 9 bases agree with TRBD2. The CDR3 has 16 amino acids. The germline V gene encodes CDR1 SGHDT and CDR2 YYEEEE. Trimming at V came to 1 base and at J to 5 bases, leaving 7 bases not matched to a gene. CDR3 protein: CASSLYALAGHNEQFF. The CDR3 bases are TGTGCCAGCAGCTTGTACGCTCTAGCGGGGCACAATGAGCAGTTCTTC. Full variable domain (outside the CDR3, taken from reference TRBV5-6 and TRBJ2-1): DAGVTQSPTHLIKTRGQQVTLRCSPKSGHDTVSWYQQALGQGPQFIFQYYEEEERQRGNFPDRFSGHQFPNYSSELNVNALLLGDSALYLCASSLYALAGHNEQFFGPGTRLTVL.

This clonotype was picked up a small number of times. The V gene is TRBV7-3, the J gene TRBJ2-3; 7 bases fit TRBD2. The CDR3 sequence is 16 residues long. V lost 2 bases to trimming and J lost 4 bases; unmatched junction nucleotides: 9. Germline lookup yields CDR1 SGHTA and CDR2 FQGTGA. As DNA, the CDR3 is TGTGCCAGCAGCTTAGCGGGCGGGAGCATGGCAGATACGCAGTATTTT. Protein: CASSLAGGSMADTQYF.

The chain has TRBV7-9 and TRBJ2-7, with 13 bases matching TRBD2. The ends lost 5 bases at V and 1 base at J; junction bases unmatched: 8. This CDR3 region has 17 residues. Germline lookup yields CDR1 SEHNR and CDR2 FQNEAQ (reference sequence). The CDR3 nucleotides read TGTGCCAGCAGCCCGGGACTAGCGGGGCCACTATCCTACGAGCAGTACTTC. Translating it yields CASSPGLAGPLSYEQYF.

This chain joins TRBV30 and TRBJ1-5; D might be TRBD1 (6 bases). The CDR3 sequence is 14 residues long. V lost 4 bases and J 3 bases, leaving 13 bases between the germline ends. Germline assignment: CDR1 GTSNPN and CDR2 SVGIG (reference sequence). The CDR3 DNA follows: TGTGCCTGGAATCGACAGGCCATCAATCAGCCCCAGCATTTT. Its protein is CAWNRQAINQPQHF.

The chain employs TRBV6-4 and TRBJ2-3; 7 bases are a match to TRBD2. This CDR3 comprises 18 residues. V shed 0 bases, J shed 4 bases, and the junction held 13 bases outside the gene matches. The germline gives CDR1 MRHNA, CDR2 SNTAGT. This chain's CDR3 is CASSDSGVSGSSADTQYF. The CDR3 DNA sequence: TGTGCCAGCAGTGACTCGGGAGTTAGCGGGTCTAGCGCAGATACGCAGTATTTT.

The chain links TRBV20-1 to TRBJ2-3; 8 nucleotides agree with TRBD2. Per germline, CDR1 DFQATT and CDR2 SNEGSKA (reference sequence). With 1 base clipped from V and 1 base from J, the junction kept 4 bases outside the gene matches. The CDR3 runs 15 residues. CDR3 nucleotides: TGCAGTGCTAGAGGGGAGCGGGGGCGCACAGATACGCAGTATTTT. It yields the protein CSARGERGRTDTQYF.

This clonotype was counted between two and nine times. This chain uses TRBV20-1 with TRBJ2-7; a weak D match, TRBD2 (5 bases). The CDR3 covers 19 residues. Germline CDR1 reads DFQATT; CDR2 reads SNEGSKA (reference sequence). Trimming pared 3 bases from V and 0 bases from J, leaving 27 bases between. CDR3 bases: TGCAGTGCTAGCCCTCGCGAGGGTCCTCTAATTGCCTACTCCTACGAGCAGTACTTC. Translated, it gives CSASPREGPLIAYSYEQYF.

This chain joins TRBV29-1 and TRBJ2-5; the match to TRBD2 covers 8 bases. V lost 5 bases and J lost 5; bases outside the gene matches: 10. CDR3 length equals 14 residues. Per the germline V gene, CDR1 is SQVTM and CDR2 is ANQGSEA. CDR3 nucleotides: TGCAGCGTTTCTGGTGGACTAGCCATGGAGACCCAGTACTTC. Residues: CSVSGGLAMETQYF.

The J gene is TRBJ2-7, the V gene TRBV19; tentative D call: TRBD1 (5 bases). The CDR3 covers 13 residues. The V and J ends lost 5 bases and 4 bases respectively, with 12 bases between them. Germline V gives CDR1 LNHDA, CDR2 SQIVND (reference sequence). The CDR3 DNA reads as TGTGCCAGTAGTCTGGCACAGGAATACGAGCAGTACTTC. Protein product: CASSLAQEYEQYF.

This clonotype was recorded a few times. The rearrangement links TRBV5-1 to TRBJ2-4; D unclear. The end of the DNA fits TRBJ2-7 better, so the J call may be wrong. Per germline, CDR1 SGHRS and CDR2 YFSETQ. The CDR3 is made up of 17 amino acids. CDR3 sequence (DNA): TGCGCCAGCAGCTTGACCGGCAGCACTAATTATACATACGAGCAGTACTTC. Translating gives CASSLTGSTNYTYEQYF.

This chain uses TRBV5-5 with TRBJ2-3; D possibly corresponds to TRBD1 (6 bases). CDR3 length equals 16 residues. The V gene lost 1 base and the J gene lost 3 bases, with 15 bases spanning the gap. From germline, CDR1 is SGHKS and CDR2 YYEKEE (reference sequence). The CDR3 spells CASSLSRQGPTDTQYF. The DNA for the CDR3 is TGTGCCAGCAGCTTGAGTCGGCAGGGGCCGACAGATACGCAGTATTTT.

V is TRBV12-3 or TRBV12-4 and J is TRBJ2-1; TRBD1 is a possible D gene (6 bases). V was cut by 5 bases and J by 0 bases, with 17 bases left in between. CDR3 size: 17 residues. CDR3 sequence: CASSAHPGASSYNEQFF. The CDR3 DNA reads as TGTGCCAGCAGTGCGCACCCAGGGGCGAGCTCCTACAATGAGCAGTTCTTC.

The chain carries TRBV12-3 or TRBV12-4 and TRBJ2-7; D might be TRBD2 (6 bases). V was pared by 6 bases and J by 10 bases, with 25 bases between. The length of the CDR3 is 15 residues. CDR3 protein: CASSVRDLRGGAQYF. The CDR3 DNA follows: TGTGCCAGCAGCGTAAGGGACCTCCGAGGCGGGGCCCAGTACTTC.

The V gene is TRBV27, the J gene TRBJ2-4; D may match TRBD1 or TRBD2 (5 bases each). The J call could be wrong; TRBJ2-7 is a better fit for the DNA end. This CDR3 spans 16 amino acids. CDR1 and CDR2 from the germline V gene are MNHEY and SMNVEV (reference sequence). The CDR3 region is CASSLYQGVHSYEQYF. The CDR3 bases are TGTGCCAGCAGTTTATACCAGGGAGTCCACTCCTACGAGCAGTACTTC.

The chain joins TRBV29-1 to TRBJ1-2; D might be TRBD1 (5 bases). Germline-derived CDR1 and CDR2 are SQVTM and ANQGSEA. Trimming pared 3 bases from V and 2 bases from J, leaving 10 bases between. CDR3 length: 13 residues. The CDR3 sequence is CSVDQGTNYGYTF. The CDR3 DNA is TGCAGCGTTGATCAGGGTACCAACTATGGCTACACCTTC.

The sample holds one count of this clonotype. V usage is TRBV7-9 and J usage is TRBJ1-2; D unclear. The V gene's germline CDR1 is SEHNR and CDR2 FQNEAQ (reference sequence). The CDR3 sequence is 15 residues long. Trimming stripped 1 base from V and 5 bases from J, with 14 bases between. CDR3 residues: CASSLGQVDGYGYTF. CDR3 DNA sequence: TGTGCCAGCAGCTTAGGGCAGGTCGACGGGTATGGCTACACCTTC.

V gene TRBV2 combines with J gene TRBJ2-1; D is ambiguous. Germline V gene sequence: CDR1 SNHLY, CDR2 FYNNEI. V lost 4 bases and J 0 bases, leaving 7 bases between the germline ends. This CDR3 comprises 14 residues. CDR3 sequence (DNA): TGTGCCAGCAGTGTAGTGCGCTCCTACAATGAGCAGTTCTTC. Its protein is CASSVVRSYNEQFF. Full variable domain (rest looked up from reference TRBV2 and TRBJ2-1): EPEVTQTPSHQVTQMGQEVILRCVPISNHLYFYWYRQILGQKVEFLVSFYNNEISEKSEIFDDQFSVERPDGSNFTLKIRSTKLEDSAMYFCASSVVRSYNEQFFGPGTRLTVL.

The rearrangement links TRBV4-1 to TRBJ2-1; the match to TRBD2 covers 11 bases. The germline CDR1 and CDR2 sequences are MGHRA and YSYEKL. The CDR3 totals 15 residues. The V and J ends lost 2 bases and 7 bases, in that order; junction bases with no gene match: 4. The CDR3 protein is CASSQPTSGRNEQFF. The CDR3 nucleotides read TGCGCCAGCAGCCAACCTACTAGCGGGAGAAATGAGCAGTTCTTC.

The rearrangement links TRBV7-2 to TRBJ2-5; 9 bases agree with TRBD2. With V trimmed by 10 bases and J by 4 bases, 7 bases remained unmatched. This CDR3 region has 13 residues. Germline CDR1 SGHTA, CDR2 FQGNSA. In DNA form, the CDR3 reads TGTGCCAAGGCGCTAGCGGGGACAGAGACCCAGTACTTC. This codes for CAKALAGTETQYF.

The chain couples TRBV7-9 to TRBJ2-7; 13 bases map to TRBD2. The CDR3 totals 17 residues. The V gene end was trimmed by 5 bases and the J gene end by 4 bases; junction bases not matched to a gene: 11. CDR1 is SEHNR and CDR2 is FQNEAQ in the germline V gene (reference sequence). The CDR3 protein is CASSAGLAGEPPYEQYF. In nucleotides, the CDR3 is TGTGCCAGCAGCGCTGGACTAGCGGGAGAGCCTCCTTACGAGCAGTACTTC.

This clonotype was found a few times. This chain links TRBV6-5 with TRBJ1-2; 7 positions match TRBD1. V was pared by 2 bases and J by 4 bases, with 13 bases of the junction left unmatched. CDR3 length equals 17 residues. CDR1 and CDR2 from the germline V gene are MNHEY and SVGAGI. CDR3 DNA: TGTGCCAGCAGTTACCCCCGGGACAGTCACTCATCCTATGGCTACACCTTC. Translated, it gives CASSYPRDSHSSYGYTF.

The CDR3 region has the DNA TGTGCCAGCAGTTTGGGGCCGACAGGGGGCTCCTACGAGCAGTACTTC. Protein sequence: CASSLGPTGGSYEQYF. This chain uses TRBV6-6 with TRBJ2-7; the match to TRBD1 covers 9 bases. The V segment lost 4 bases and the J segment 0 bases; nucleotides outside the gene matches: 7. Germline V gene lookup returns CDR1 MNHNY and CDR2 SVGAGI (reference sequence). The CDR3 covers 16 residues.

This rearrangement joins TRBV4-1 to TRBJ2-7; tentatively, D is TRBD1 (5 bases). The CDR3 is 14 amino acids. Germline V lookup: CDR1 MGHRA, CDR2 YSYEKL. V was shortened by 1 base and J by 1 base, with 8 bases between the two germline ends. The CDR3 sequence: CASSQVQESYEQYF. DNA for the CDR3: TGCGCCAGCAGCCAAGTACAGGAGTCCTACGAGCAGTACTTC.

The chain has TRBV20-1 and TRBJ2-7; 7 bases map to TRBD1. V trimming: 1 base; J trimming: 1 base; junction bases outside the gene matches: 4. The V gene's germline CDR1 is DFQATT and CDR2 SNEGSKA (reference sequence). This CDR3 comprises 14 residues. CDR3 nucleotides: TGCAGTGCTAGAGGTGCCAGGGGGTCCTACGAGCAGTACTTC. As protein: CSARGARGSYEQYF.